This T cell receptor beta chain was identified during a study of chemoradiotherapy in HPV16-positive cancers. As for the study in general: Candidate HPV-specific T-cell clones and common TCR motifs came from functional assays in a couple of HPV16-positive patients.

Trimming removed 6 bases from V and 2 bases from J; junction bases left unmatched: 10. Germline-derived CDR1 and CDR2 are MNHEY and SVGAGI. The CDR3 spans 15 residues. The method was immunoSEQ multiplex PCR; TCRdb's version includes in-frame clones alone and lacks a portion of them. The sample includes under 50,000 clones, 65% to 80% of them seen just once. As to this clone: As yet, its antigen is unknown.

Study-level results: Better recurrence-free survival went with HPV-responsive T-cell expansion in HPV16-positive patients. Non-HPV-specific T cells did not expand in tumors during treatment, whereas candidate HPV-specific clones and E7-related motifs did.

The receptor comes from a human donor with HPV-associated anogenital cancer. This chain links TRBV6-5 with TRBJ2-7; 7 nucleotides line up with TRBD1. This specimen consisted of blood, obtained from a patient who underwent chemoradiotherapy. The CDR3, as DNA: TGTGCCAGCAGCTTGTCCAATACAGGGGCCTACGAGCAGTACTTC. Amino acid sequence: CASSLSNTGAYEQYF.